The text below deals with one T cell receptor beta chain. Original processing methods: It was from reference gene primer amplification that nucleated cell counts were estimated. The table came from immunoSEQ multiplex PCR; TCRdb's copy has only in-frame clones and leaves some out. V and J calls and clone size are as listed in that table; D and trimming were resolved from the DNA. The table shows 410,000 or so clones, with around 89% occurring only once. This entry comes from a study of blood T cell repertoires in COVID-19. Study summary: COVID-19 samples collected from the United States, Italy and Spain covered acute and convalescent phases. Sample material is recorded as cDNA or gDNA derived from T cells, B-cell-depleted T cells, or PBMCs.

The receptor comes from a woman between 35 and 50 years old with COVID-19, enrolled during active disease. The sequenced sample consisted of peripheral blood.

CDR3 sequence reads: CASSFTGSNQPQHF. Here the CDR3 DNA reads TGTGCCAGCAGTTTTACAGGTAGCAATCAGCCCCAGCATTTT. The chain employs TRBV27 and TRBJ1-5, with a weak D call TRBD1 (5 bases). CDR1 is MNHEY, CDR2 SMNVEV, per germline (reference sequence). V lost 3 bases to trimming and J lost 0 bases, with 6 bases between them. This CDR3 comprises 14 residues.